The rows below give T cell receptor beta chains drawn from one sample of a study of blood T cells in healthy people across ages. MiXCR, run by TCRdb on the 5' RACE reads, gives a single entry per CDR3 protein. Among about 570,000 distinct CDR3 sequences listed, roughly 29% were seen once. Input material: blood. The source of these receptors is a woman aged 70-85 years in good health. The CDR3 runs from the conserved cysteine through the conserved F or W. D genes are given only for firm matches. A clone size is listed for some rows: how often the clone was seen (once, few, many), or a class if it is expanded.

J gene: TRBJ1-4; V gene: TRBV5-1; clone size: few; CDR3 length: 13; D gene: NA; CDR3 DNA: TGCGCCAGCAGCTTTGGGGTTGGAGGAAAACTGTTTTTT; CDR3 protein: CASSFGVGGKLFF
J gene: TRBJ2-7; V gene: TRBV9; clone size: NA; CDR3 length: 15; D gene: TRBD1; CDR3 DNA: TGTGCCAGCAGCCCACCATCGACAGGGTTAAACGAGCAGTGCTTC; CDR3 protein: CASSPPSTGLNEQCF
J gene: TRBJ2-5; V gene: TRBV27; clone size: many; CDR3 length: 15; D gene: NA; CDR3 DNA: TGTGCCAGCGCGACGGGACCCACTAGCTTGGAGACCCAGTACTTC; CDR3 protein: CASATGPTSLETQYF
J gene: TRBJ2-5; V gene: TRBV29-1; clone size: NA; CDR3 length: 12; D gene: NA; CDR3 DNA: TGCAGCGTTTTGGGGATTCGGGAGACCCAGTACTTC; CDR3 protein: CSVLGIRETQYF
J gene: TRBJ1-2; V gene: TRBV18; clone size: few; CDR3 length: 13; D gene: NA; CDR3 DNA: TGTGCCAGCTCACCTATTGACTCGTATGGCTACACCTTC; CDR3 protein: CASSPIDSYGYTF
J gene: TRBJ2-5; V gene: TRBV15; clone size: NA; CDR3 length: 15; D gene: NA; CDR3 DNA: TGTGCCACCAGCAGAGACCCGGGGGACCAAGAGACCCAGTACTTC; CDR3 protein: CATSRDPGDQETQYF
J gene: TRBJ2-3; V gene: TRBV25-1; clone size: NA; CDR3 length: 13; D gene: NA; CDR3 DNA: TGTGCCAGCAGTGAATACGTGGGATATACGCAGTATTTT; CDR3 protein: CASSEYVGYTQYF
J gene: TRBJ2-7; V gene: TRBV29-1; clone size: few; CDR3 length: 12; D gene: NA; CDR3 DNA: TGCAGCGTTGATCGGGGGAGCAACGAGCAGTACTTC; CDR3 protein: CSVDRGSNEQYF
J gene: TRBJ2-7; V gene: TRBV20-1; clone size: NA; CDR3 length: 15; D gene: TRBD1; CDR3 DNA: TGCAGTGCTAGACCCGGACAGGGAGCCCTCGGGGAGCAGTACTTC; CDR3 protein: CSARPGQGALGEQYF
J gene: TRBJ1-6; V gene: TRBV20-1; clone size: few; CDR3 length: 15; D gene: NA; CDR3 DNA: TGCAGTGCGAAGGACCCATCCTCCTATAATTCACCCCTCCACTTT; CDR3 protein: CSAKDPSSYNSPLHF
J gene: TRBJ2-5; V gene: TRBV11-3; clone size: NA; CDR3 length: 13; D gene: NA; CDR3 DNA: TGTGCCAGCAGCCCTTCAGTACAAGAGACCCAGTACTTC; CDR3 protein: CASSPSVQETQYF
J gene: TRBJ2-7; V gene: TRBV11-1; clone size: few; CDR3 length: 14; D gene: NA; CDR3 DNA: TGTGCCAGCAGCTTGGGCGGAGAGGTCTACGAGCAGTACTTC; CDR3 protein: CASSLGGEVYEQYF
J gene: TRBJ1-4; V gene: TRBV4-1; clone size: few; CDR3 length: 16; D gene: TRBD1; CDR3 DNA: TGCGCCAGCAGCCAAGTCCCGGGACAGGGGTATGAAAAACTGTTTTTT; CDR3 protein: CASSQVPGQGYEKLFF
J gene: TRBJ2-1; V gene: TRBV6-2/TRBV6-3; clone size: few; CDR3 length: 14; D gene: NA; CDR3 DNA: TGTGCCAGCAATGAAGGACCTCCCTACAATGAGCAGTTCTTC; CDR3 protein: CASNEGPPYNEQFF
J gene: TRBJ2-3; V gene: TRBV27; clone size: NA; CDR3 length: 14; D gene: NA; CDR3 DNA: TGTGCCAGCAGTTTCGGACAGAACACAGATACGCAGTATTTT; CDR3 protein: CASSFGQNTDTQYF
J gene: TRBJ2-5; V gene: TRBV20-1; clone size: many; CDR3 length: 14; D gene: NA; CDR3 DNA: TGCAGTGCTAGAACTGGGACTTCACAAGAGACCCAGTACTTC; CDR3 protein: CSARTGTSQETQYF
J gene: TRBJ2-1; V gene: TRBV27; clone size: few; CDR3 length: 18; D gene: TRBD1; CDR3 DNA: TGTGCCAGCAGTTTATCGGGACTCAGGGGGCGAGATGACAATGAGCAGTTCTTC; CDR3 protein: CASSLSGLRGRDDNEQFF
J gene: TRBJ2-7; V gene: TRBV7-2; clone size: NA; CDR3 length: 13; D gene: NA; CDR3 DNA: TGTGCCAGCACCCTAATCCAGGGGGGCGAGCAGTACTTC; CDR3 protein: CASTLIQGGEQYF
J gene: TRBJ1-2; V gene: TRBV4-2; clone size: few; CDR3 length: 14; D gene: NA; CDR3 DNA: TGTGCCAGCAGCCAAATCCCGGGCAAGGCGGGCTACACCTTC; CDR3 protein: CASSQIPGKAGYTF
J gene: TRBJ2-2; V gene: TRBV20-1; clone size: few; CDR3 length: 16; D gene: TRBD2; CDR3 DNA: TGCAGTGCTAGAGATCTCGGAGCGGGATACACCGGGGAGCTGTTTTTT; CDR3 protein: CSARDLGAGYTGELFF
J gene: TRBJ2-5; V gene: TRBV25-1; clone size: NA; CDR3 length: 15; D gene: NA; CDR3 DNA: TGTGCCAGCAGTGAATCCATCGCAGCAAGGGAGACCCAGTACTTC; CDR3 protein: CASSESIAARETQYF
J gene: TRBJ2-4; V gene: TRBV7-2; clone size: NA; CDR3 length: 12; D gene: NA; CDR3 DNA: TGTGCCAGCAGCCCCGGGGGACACATTCAGTACTTC; CDR3 protein: CASSPGGHIQYF
J gene: TRBJ1-1; V gene: TRBV7-2; clone size: once; CDR3 length: 14; D gene: NA; CDR3 DNA: TGTGCCAGCAGCTTTCTAAAGGGAAACACTGAAGCTTTCTTT; CDR3 protein: CASSFLKGNTEAFF
J gene: TRBJ2-1; V gene: TRBV7-3; clone size: NA; CDR3 length: 14; D gene: NA; CDR3 DNA: TGTGCCAGCAGCCCGACGGTCGACTACAATGAGCAGTTCTTC; CDR3 protein: CASSPTVDYNEQFF
J gene: TRBJ1-4; V gene: TRBV20-1; clone size: NA; CDR3 length: 11; D gene: NA; CDR3 DNA: TGCAGTGTTACGGGTGGTGAAAAACTGTTTTTT; CDR3 protein: CSVTGGEKLFF
J gene: TRBJ2-7; V gene: TRBV6-5; clone size: NA; CDR3 length: 13; D gene: NA; CDR3 DNA: TGTGCCAGCAGCCACGAGGACAGATACGAGCAGTACTTC; CDR3 protein: CASSHEDRYEQYF
J gene: TRBJ2-1; V gene: TRBV12-3/TRBV12-4; clone size: NA; CDR3 length: 16; D gene: NA; CDR3 DNA: TGTGCCAGCAGTTTAGAAGCAGGGAACCCCTACAATGAGCAGTTCTTC; CDR3 protein: CASSLEAGNPYNEQFF
J gene: TRBJ1-1; V gene: TRBV4-3; clone size: NA; CDR3 length: 15; D gene: NA; CDR3 DNA: TGCGCCAGCAGCCAAGTCGGAGATTTTAACACTGAAGCTTTCTTT; CDR3 protein: CASSQVGDFNTEAFF
J gene: TRBJ2-5; V gene: TRBV11-2; clone size: few; CDR3 length: 15; D gene: TRBD2; CDR3 DNA: TGTGCCAGCAGCTCCCAGCGGGGGGCTTATGAGACCCAGTACTTC; CDR3 protein: CASSSQRGAYETQYF
J gene: TRBJ2-7; V gene: TRBV7-2; clone size: few; CDR3 length: 12; D gene: NA; CDR3 DNA: TGTGCCAGCAGCTCCTACCTGGGGGAGCAGTACTTC; CDR3 protein: CASSSYLGEQYF
J gene: TRBJ1-2; V gene: TRBV28; clone size: many; CDR3 length: 13; D gene: TRBD1; CDR3 DNA: TGTGCCAGCAGTTCAGGGGGCTCCTATGGCTACACCTTC; CDR3 protein: CASSSGGSYGYTF
J gene: TRBJ1-5; V gene: TRBV29-1; clone size: few; CDR3 length: 13; D gene: NA; CDR3 DNA: TGCAGCGTTGGGGAGGGCAACAATCAGCCCCAGCATTTT; CDR3 protein: CSVGEGNNQPQHF
J gene: TRBJ1-1; V gene: TRBV11-3; clone size: once; CDR3 length: 14; D gene: NA; CDR3 DNA: TGTGCCAGCAGCAAAAGAATAGGGAACACTGAAGCTTTCTTT; CDR3 protein: CASSKRIGNTEAFF
J gene: TRBJ2-5; V gene: TRBV7-2; clone size: few; CDR3 length: 14; D gene: NA; CDR3 DNA: TGTGCCAGCAGCCCCGGGACTCTCAAAGAGACCCAGTACTTC; CDR3 protein: CASSPGTLKETQYF
J gene: TRBJ1-2; V gene: TRBV6-6; clone size: few; CDR3 length: 15; D gene: NA; CDR3 DNA: TGTGCCAGCAGGACGAAAGGATCGAATTTCTATGGCTACACCTTC; CDR3 protein: CASRTKGSNFYGYTF
J gene: TRBJ2-6; V gene: TRBV12-3/TRBV12-4; clone size: NA; CDR3 length: 16; D gene: TRBD1; CDR3 DNA: TGTGCCAGCAGTCCCCACAGGGGAACGGGGGCCAACGTCCTGACTTTC; CDR3 protein: CASSPHRGTGANVLTF
J gene: TRBJ2-1; V gene: TRBV5-1; clone size: few; CDR3 length: 16; D gene: NA; CDR3 DNA: TGCGCCAGCAGCCATTCCGGGGTGAGCTCCTACAATGAGCAGTTCTTC; CDR3 protein: CASSHSGVSSYNEQFF
J gene: TRBJ1-1; V gene: TRBV7-2; clone size: NA; CDR3 length: 15; D gene: TRBD1; CDR3 DNA: TGTGCCAGCAGTCGGGAGGGGGCCTCCTACACTGAAGCTTTCTTT; CDR3 protein: CASSREGASYTEAFF
J gene: TRBJ1-1; V gene: TRBV18; clone size: NA; CDR3 length: 15; D gene: NA; CDR3 DNA: TGTGCCAGCTCACCTTCCCGACAGGACGGAGTTAAAGCTTTCTTT; CDR3 protein: CASSPSRQDGVKAFF
J gene: TRBJ2-5; V gene: TRBV5-1; clone size: NA; CDR3 length: 14; D gene: TRBD1; CDR3 DNA: TGCGCCAGCAGCCCTGGGACAGGGGCAGAGACCCAGTACTTC; CDR3 protein: CASSPGTGAETQYF
J gene: TRBJ1-5; V gene: TRBV12-3/TRBV12-4; clone size: NA; CDR3 length: 13; D gene: NA; CDR3 DNA: TGTGCCAGCAGTATCGTGGGGGGTCAGCCCCAGCATTTT; CDR3 protein: CASSIVGGQPQHF
J gene: TRBJ2-3; V gene: TRBV11-1; clone size: few; CDR3 length: 14; D gene: NA; CDR3 DNA: TGTGCCAGCAGCCCCACGACAGAGAGGGATACGCAGTATTTT; CDR3 protein: CASSPTTERDTQYF
J gene: TRBJ2-2; V gene: TRBV2; clone size: NA; CDR3 length: 13; D gene: NA; CDR3 DNA: TGTGCCAGCAGTGGTTTGGGTACCGGGGAGCTGTTTTTT; CDR3 protein: CASSGLGTGELFF
J gene: TRBJ2-7; V gene: TRBV29-1; clone size: once; CDR3 length: 12; D gene: TRBD2; CDR3 DNA: TGCAGCGTTAACAGAGCGGGGGGCGAGCAGTACTTC; CDR3 protein: CSVNRAGGEQYF